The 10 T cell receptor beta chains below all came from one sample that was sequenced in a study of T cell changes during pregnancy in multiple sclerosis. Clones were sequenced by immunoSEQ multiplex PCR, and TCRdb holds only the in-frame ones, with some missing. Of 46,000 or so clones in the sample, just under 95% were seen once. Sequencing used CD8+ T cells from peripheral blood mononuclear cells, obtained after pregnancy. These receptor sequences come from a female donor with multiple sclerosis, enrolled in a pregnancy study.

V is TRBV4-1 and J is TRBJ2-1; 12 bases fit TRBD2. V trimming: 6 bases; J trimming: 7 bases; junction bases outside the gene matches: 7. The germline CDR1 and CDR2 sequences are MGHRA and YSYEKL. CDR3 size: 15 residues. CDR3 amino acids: CASSPLAGGMNEQFF. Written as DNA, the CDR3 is TGCGCCAGCAGTCCGCTAGCGGGGGGGATGAATGAGCAGTTCTTC.

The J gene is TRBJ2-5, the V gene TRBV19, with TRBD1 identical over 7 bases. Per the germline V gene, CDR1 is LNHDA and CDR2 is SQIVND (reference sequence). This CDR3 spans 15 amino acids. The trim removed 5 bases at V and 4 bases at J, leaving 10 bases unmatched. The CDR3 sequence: CASSPGQVLRETQYF. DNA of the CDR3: TGTGCCAGTAGTCCCGGACAGGTTTTGAGAGAGACCCAGTACTTC.

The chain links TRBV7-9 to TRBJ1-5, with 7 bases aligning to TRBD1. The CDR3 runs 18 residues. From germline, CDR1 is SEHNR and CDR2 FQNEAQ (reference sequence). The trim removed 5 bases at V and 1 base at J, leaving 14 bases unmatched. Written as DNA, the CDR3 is TGTGCCAGCAGCGAAGGGGGCCTAGGGAGTAAGAGCAATCAGCCCCAGCATTTT. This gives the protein CASSEGGLGSKSNQPQHF.

DNA of the CDR3: TGTGCCACCCGCGCACAGGGTTGGTCCTACAATGAGCAGTTCTTC. Translation gives CATRAQGWSYNEQFF. This sequence joins TRBV15 and TRBJ2-1; weak D call: TRBD1 (6 bases). Germline CDR1 reads LNHNV; CDR2 reads YYDKDF (reference sequence). Trimming pared 8 bases from V and 1 base from J, leaving 15 bases between. This CDR3 spans 15 amino acids.

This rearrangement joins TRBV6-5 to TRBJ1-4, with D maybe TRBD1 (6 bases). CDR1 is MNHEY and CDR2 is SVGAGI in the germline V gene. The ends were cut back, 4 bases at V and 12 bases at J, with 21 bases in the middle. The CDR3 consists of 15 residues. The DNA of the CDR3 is TGTGCCAGCAGTTCCCCGGGGGGCCGGCGGGGGGAACTGTTTTTT. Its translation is CASSSPGGRRGELFF.

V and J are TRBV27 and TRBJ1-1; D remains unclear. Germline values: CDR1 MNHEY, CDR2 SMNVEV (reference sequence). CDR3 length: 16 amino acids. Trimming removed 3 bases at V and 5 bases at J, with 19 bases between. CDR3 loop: CASSFNFGEWRTEAFF. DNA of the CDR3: TGTGCCAGCAGTTTTAATTTTGGCGAGTGGAGAACTGAAGCTTTCTTT.

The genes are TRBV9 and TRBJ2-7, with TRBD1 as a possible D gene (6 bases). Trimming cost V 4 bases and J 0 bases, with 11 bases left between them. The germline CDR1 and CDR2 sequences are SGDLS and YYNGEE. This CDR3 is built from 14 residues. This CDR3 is CASSPDRFSYEQYF. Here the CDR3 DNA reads TGTGCCAGCAGCCCCGACAGGTTCTCCTACGAGCAGTACTTC.

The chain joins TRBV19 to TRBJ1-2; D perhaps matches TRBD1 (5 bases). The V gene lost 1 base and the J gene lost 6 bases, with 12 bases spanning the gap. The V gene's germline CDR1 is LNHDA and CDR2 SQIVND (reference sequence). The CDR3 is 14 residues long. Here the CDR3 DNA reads TGTGCCAGTAGTATAGGCGTGTGGGGGGATGGCTACACCTTC. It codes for CASSIGVWGDGYTF.

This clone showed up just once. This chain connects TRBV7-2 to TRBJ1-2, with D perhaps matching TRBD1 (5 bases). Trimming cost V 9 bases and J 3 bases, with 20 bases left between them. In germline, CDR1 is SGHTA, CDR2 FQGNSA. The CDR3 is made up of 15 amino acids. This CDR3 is CASRQGGASDYGYTF. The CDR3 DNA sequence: TGTGCCAGTCGTCAAGGAGGGGCGTCGGACTATGGCTACACCTTC.

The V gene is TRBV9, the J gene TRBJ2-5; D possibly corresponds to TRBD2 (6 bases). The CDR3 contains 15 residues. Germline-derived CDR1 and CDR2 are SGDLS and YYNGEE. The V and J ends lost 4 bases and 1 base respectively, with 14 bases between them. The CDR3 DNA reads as TGTGCCAGCAGCCAACTAGCCCTGTCCCAAGAGACCCAGTACTTC. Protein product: CASSQLALSQETQYF.